This T cell receptor (beta chain) was observed in a study of long-term antiretroviral therapy in people with HIV. Findings and caveats of the study: HIV repertoires had narrower CDR3 length ranges than controls. ART-treated samples gained diversity yet remained below transplant donor controls.

A word on this clone: Its antigen is still unknown.

Researchers report immunoSEQ v3.0 was run at survey level. Data came from immunoSEQ multiplex PCR; TCRdb stores just in-frame clones and leaves some out. The sample comprises some 11,000 clones, around four fifths of which are singletons, and 20% to 25% rests with the top ten. Clinicians in the United States treated all participants with HIV. The TCR originated in a man aged 45-65 years with HIV. The source was unsorted PBMCs, collected about 7 years after starting antiretroviral therapy.

DNA of the CDR3: TGTGCCAGTAGTATTATGGGGTACATTCCCCCTATAGATGGCTACACCTTC. Translated, it gives CASSIMGYIPPIDGYTF. The chain joins TRBV19 to TRBJ1-2; D is unresolved. Trimming stripped 3 bases from V and 6 bases from J, with 23 bases between. Germline V gives CDR1 LNHDA, CDR2 SQIVND (reference sequence). The CDR3 totals 17 residues.